This T cell receptor (beta chain) is from a study of CD8 T cells in ankylosing spondylitis. General study findings and limits: Disease-linked clones bore a CD8+ phenotype, appearing relatively rarely in peripheral blood. A motif of fewer than ten highly homologous TCR beta variants was seen as apparently characteristic of ankylosing spondylitis blood. Within matched ankylosing spondylitis synovial fluid, disease-linked clones were reportedly significantly enriched.

Points on this clonotype: The target antigen is unknown.

5'-RACE, quantitative and with molecular barcodes, yielded the TCR beta libraries. TCRdb itself ran the 5' RACE reads through MiXCR, one entry per CDR3 protein. The sample has 500,000 to 550,000 distinct CDR3 sequences, roughly 12% seen once. CDR1 is DFQATT and CDR2 is SNEGSKA in the germline V gene (reference sequence). Trimming shortened V by 1 base and J by 3 bases, and 12 bases separated the two germline ends. CDR3 length equals 14 residues. The specimen sequenced was blood, either unsorted or a sorted T cell fraction (not recorded which). The sequence was collected from a male donor with ankylosing spondylitis. The V and J genes are TRBV20-1 and TRBJ1-1, with D possibly matching TRBD1 (6 bases). The CDR3 DNA sequence: TGCAGTGCTAGAGTTGGGGGCGCGGACACTGAAGCTTTCTTT. The encoded protein is CSARVGGADTEAFF.